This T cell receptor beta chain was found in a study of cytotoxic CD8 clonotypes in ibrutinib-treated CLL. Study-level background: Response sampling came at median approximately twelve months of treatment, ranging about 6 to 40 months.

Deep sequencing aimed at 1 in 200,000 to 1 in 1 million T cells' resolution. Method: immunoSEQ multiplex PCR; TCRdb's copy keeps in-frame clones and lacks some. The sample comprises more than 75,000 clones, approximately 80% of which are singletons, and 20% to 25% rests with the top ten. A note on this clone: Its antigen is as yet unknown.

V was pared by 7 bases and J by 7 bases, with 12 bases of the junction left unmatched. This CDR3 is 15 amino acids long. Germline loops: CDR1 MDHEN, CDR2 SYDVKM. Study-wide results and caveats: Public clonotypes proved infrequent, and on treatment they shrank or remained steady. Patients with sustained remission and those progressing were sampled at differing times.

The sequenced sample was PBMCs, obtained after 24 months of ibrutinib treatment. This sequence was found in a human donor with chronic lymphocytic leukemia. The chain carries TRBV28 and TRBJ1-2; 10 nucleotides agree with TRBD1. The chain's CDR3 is CASTRPGTGVVGYTF. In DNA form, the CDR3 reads TGTGCCAGCACCCGGCCCGGGACAGGGGTAGTTGGCTACACCTTC.